These 25 T cell receptor beta chains originate from one sample sequenced in a study of blood T cell repertoires in COVID-19. Method: immunoSEQ multiplex PCR; TCRdb's copy keeps in-frame clones and lacks some. The repertoire has some 180,000 clones, 70% to 90% of them found once; the top ten carry less than 25%. Sequencing was performed on peripheral blood. The receptors derive from a man between 65 and 80 years old with active or convalescent COVID-19.

J is TRBJ1-5 and V is TRBV19; 7 bases align to TRBD1. Germline V gene lookup returns CDR1 LNHDA and CDR2 SQIVND (reference sequence). This CDR3 region has 16 residues. V shed 0 bases, J shed 6 bases, and the junction held 8 bases outside the gene matches. CDR3 coding DNA: TGTGCCAGTAGTATAGATGGAGGGGGCGGGTTTCAGCCCCAGCATTTT. Protein product: CASSIDGGGGFQPQHF.

This rearrangement joins TRBV7-9 to TRBJ2-2; D might be TRBD2 (6 bases). The CDR3 is 18 amino acids. Germline V gene lookup returns CDR1 SEHNR and CDR2 FQNEAQ (reference sequence). V shed 1 base and J shed 5 bases, with 20 bases lying between them. In nucleotides, the CDR3 is TGTGCCAGCAGCTTAGACCCTCGGGGGTTGTTGAGAACCGGGGAGCTGTTTTTT. Encoded protein: CASSLDPRGLLRTGELFF.

The CDR3 sequence: CASSYGTGAVNEQFF. CDR3 DNA sequence: TGTGCCAGCAGTTACGGGACAGGGGCGGTCAATGAGCAGTTCTTC. The V call is TRBV6-5, the J call TRBJ2-1; 10 bases line up with TRBD1. The CDR3 totals 15 residues. From germline, CDR1 is MNHEY and CDR2 SVGAGI. Trimming took 2 bases from V and 6 from J; bases not matched to a gene: 4.

The chain has TRBV11-2 and TRBJ2-1; 9 bases fit TRBD2. Germline-derived CDR1 and CDR2 are SGHAT and FQNNGV. The CDR3 has 17 residues. J lost 1 base, V lost 5 bases, and 9 bases had no gene match. The CDR3 loop reads CASSPRLAGQSYNEQFF. In nucleotides, the CDR3 is TGTGCCAGCAGCCCTCGGCTAGCGGGGCAATCCTACAATGAGCAGTTCTTC.

This chain links TRBV6-5 with TRBJ2-1; D is perhaps TRBD2 (5 bases). Per the germline V gene, CDR1 is MNHEY and CDR2 is SVGAGI. The CDR3 is 14 residues long. Trimming left V 0 bases short and J 8 bases short, with 11 bases between. This CDR3 is CASSYSTSWDEQFF. Written as DNA, the CDR3 is TGTGCCAGCAGTTACTCTACTAGTTGGGATGAGCAGTTCTTC.

The J gene is TRBJ2-7, the V gene TRBV5-8, with D perhaps TRBD2 (7 bases). The CDR3 runs 11 residues. Trimming stripped 1 base from V and 12 bases from J, with 11 bases between. Germline V lookup: CDR1 SGHTS, CDR2 YDEGEE. For the CDR3, the DNA is TGTGCCAGCAGCTTGACGGGGGGCCTGTACTTC. Protein: CASSLTGGLYF.

This rearrangement joins TRBV7-2 to TRBJ2-2; weak D call: TRBD2 (6 bases). CDR1 is SGHTA, CDR2 FQGNSA, per germline. V lost 5 bases and J lost 3, with 10 bases in between. This CDR3 comprises 14 residues. This chain's CDR3 is CASSPGGDTGELFF. The CDR3 coding sequence is TGTGCCAGCAGCCCCGGGGGAGACACCGGGGAGCTGTTTTTT.

J is TRBJ1-1 and V is TRBV7-9, with no clear D. CDR1 and CDR2 from the germline V gene are SEHNR and FQNEAQ (reference sequence). The germline V and J ends were trimmed by 5 bases and 1 base, with 14 bases remaining between them. This CDR3 is 15 amino acids long. CDR3 sequence reads: CASSPPTGTNTEAFF. Here the CDR3 DNA reads TGTGCCAGCAGCCCACCGACGGGTACGAACACTGAAGCTTTCTTT.

The chain uses TRBV6-2 or TRBV6-3 and TRBJ1-5; D unclear. Trimming removed 5 bases from V and 4 bases from J, with 15 bases in between. The CDR3 covers 15 residues. Germline CDR1 is MNHEY and CDR2 is SVGEGT. The CDR3, as DNA: TGTGCCAGCAGTATGAGGTGGGTGGAGAATCAGCCCCAGCATTTT. Translated: CASSMRWVENQPQHF.

This rearrangement joins TRBV28 to TRBJ2-5, with D possibly being TRBD1 (5 bases). V shed 5 bases and J shed 5 bases, with 15 bases lying between them. The CDR3 length is 14 residues. In germline, CDR1 is MDHEN, CDR2 SYDVKM. CDR3 protein: CASSGLTVRETQYF. The CDR3 coding sequence is TGTGCCAGCAGTGGGTTGACAGTCCGGGAGACCCAGTACTTC.

The chain couples TRBV6-5 to TRBJ1-6; 7 bases are a match to TRBD1. The CDR3 has 14 amino acids. Germline CDR1 and CDR2: MNHEY and SVGAGI. V lost 5 bases to trimming and J lost 10 bases; unmatched junction nucleotides: 8. The CDR3 bases are TGTGCCAGCAGTCCCGACAGGGCCTGGTCACCCCTCCACTTT. Translating it yields CASSPDRAWSPLHF.

This clone was seen a few times. This chain connects TRBV2 to TRBJ1-2; no firm D call. CDR3 length: 14 amino acids. Trimming shortened V by 4 bases and J by 3 bases, and 12 bases separated the two germline ends. Germline CDR1 and CDR2: SNHLY and FYNNEI. The CDR3 spells CASSGEDGYYGYTF. Here the CDR3 DNA reads TGTGCCAGCAGTGGGGAGGACGGATACTATGGCTACACCTTC.

The chain joins TRBV6-5 to TRBJ2-1, with D perhaps TRBD2 (6 bases). The CDR3 runs 14 residues. CDR1 and CDR2 from the germline V gene are MNHEY and SVGAGI. V was trimmed by 4 bases and J by 1 base, leaving 8 bases between them. In DNA, the CDR3 is TGTGCCAGCAGTTGGGGGGAGTCCTACAATGAGCAGTTCTTC. This sequence encodes CASSWGESYNEQFF.

This chain joins TRBV29-1 and TRBJ2-4; D might be TRBD2 (6 bases). Trimming cost V 3 bases and J 7 bases, with 10 bases left between them. CDR3 length: 12 amino acids. Germline-derived CDR1 and CDR2 are SQVTM and ANQGSEA. DNA of the CDR3: TGCAGCGTTGACACTGGGGGGAACATTCAGTACTTC. This codes for CSVDTGGNIQYF.

V is TRBV6-5 and J is TRBJ2-7, with D tentatively TRBD1 (6 bases). Trimming pared 6 bases from V and 4 bases from J, leaving 19 bases between. The CDR3 is 15 amino acids. Germline V gene data show CDR1 as MNHEY and CDR2 as SVGAGI. Here the CDR3 reads CASRHPPQGRYEQYF. For the CDR3, the DNA is TGTGCCAGCAGACACCCCCCACAGGGAAGGTACGAGCAGTACTTC.

This clone was seen only a few times. J is TRBJ2-7 and V is TRBV29-1; tentative D call: TRBD2 (9 bases). The ends were cut back, 3 bases at V and 5 bases at J, with 17 bases in the middle. Germline V lookup: CDR1 SQVTM, CDR2 ANQGSEA. CDR3 length equals 14 residues. For the CDR3, the DNA is TGCAGCGTTGATTCTAGCGGGACAGGTGACGAGCAGTACTTC. It encodes CSVDSSGTGDEQYF.

The chain couples TRBV6-2 or TRBV6-3 to TRBJ1-1; the D is unclear. Germline-derived CDR1 and CDR2 are MNHEY and SVGEGT. CDR3 length equals 16 residues. The V end was cut by 6 bases, the J end by 1 base, with 18 bases between. The chain's CDR3 is CASSFTPLEANTEAFF. The CDR3 DNA sequence: TGTGCCAGCAGCTTCACGCCCCTGGAGGCGAACACTGAAGCTTTCTTT.

The rearrangement links TRBV28 to TRBJ1-6; possible D gene TRBD1, 5 bases. This CDR3 is 18 amino acids long. Germline-derived CDR1 and CDR2 are MDHEN and SYDVKM. The V end was cut by 6 bases, the J end by 0 bases, with 18 bases between. This chain's CDR3 is CASRRRRGPSSYNSPLHF. The CDR3 nucleotides read TGTGCCAGCAGGAGACGGAGGGGACCCAGCTCCTATAATTCACCCCTCCACTTT.

The CDR3 bases are TGCAGCGTTGATTCGGGAGGGCCGGCAGATACGCAGTATTTT. Encoded protein: CSVDSGGPADTQYF. The chain couples TRBV29-1 to TRBJ2-3; 8 bases fit TRBD2. The CDR3 is 14 residues long. Germline V CDR1 and CDR2: SQVTM, ANQGSEA. Unmatched junction bases numbered 6, after V lost 3 bases and J lost 4 bases.

The rearrangement uses TRBV6-2 or TRBV6-3 and TRBJ2-4, with 10 positions matching TRBD1. Germline CDR1 and CDR2: MNHEY and SVGEGT. The V and J ends lost 2 bases and 2 bases, in that order; junction bases with no gene match: 9. The CDR3 totals 18 residues. The CDR3: CASSYVYGQGVSKNIQYF. The CDR3 bases are TGTGCCAGCAGTTACGTCTACGGACAGGGGGTTTCCAAAAACATTCAGTACTTC.

The rearrangement uses TRBV28 and TRBJ1-2; TRBD1 might be the D (5 bases). Germline assignment: CDR1 MDHEN and CDR2 SYDVKM. CDR3 length equals 14 residues. The V gene lost 6 bases and the J gene lost 5 bases, with 16 bases spanning the gap. The CDR3 loop is CASSLPREKYGYTF. The CDR3 DNA reads TGTGCCAGCAGCCTCCCCAGGGAAAAATATGGCTACACCTTC.

The V and J genes are TRBV18 and TRBJ2-2, with 7 bases identical to TRBD1. V lost 2 bases to trimming and J lost 0 bases; unmatched junction nucleotides: 3. Germline V gene lookup returns CDR1 KGHSH and CDR2 LQKENI. There are 16 residues in the CDR3. The CDR3 coding sequence is TGTGCCAGCTCACCAGTGGGACAGACGAACACCGGGGAGCTGTTTTTT. It encodes CASSPVGQTNTGELFF.

The chain combines TRBV18 with TRBJ1-1; 9 nucleotides agree with TRBD1. The CDR3 has 16 residues. Looked up from germline, CDR1 is KGHSH and CDR2 is LQKENI. Germline trimming cut 4 bases from V and 4 bases from J; bases unmatched to any gene: 10. CDR3 nucleotides: TGTGCCAGCTCACAGCTCGTAGCGGGACAGGGCACTGAAGCTTTCTTT. It encodes CASSQLVAGQGTEAFF. Full variable domain (missing parts from reference TRBV18 and TRBJ1-1): NAGVMQNPRHLVRRRGQEARLRCSPMKGHSHVYWYRQLPEEGLKFMVYLQKENIIDESGMPKERFSAEFPKEGPSILRIQQVVRGDSAAYFCASSQLVAGQGTEAFFGQGTRLTVV.

This chain joins TRBV27 and TRBJ2-7, with 15 bases identical to TRBD2. The V gene's germline CDR1 is MNHEY and CDR2 SMNVEV (reference sequence). The CDR3 length is 18 residues. V lost 4 bases, J lost 0 bases, and 7 bases stayed unmatched. CDR3 bases: TGTGCCAGCAGTTCCCCCGGGACTAGCGGGAGGTTCTCCTACGAGCAGTACTTC. Translating gives CASSSPGTSGRFSYEQYF.

The gene calls are TRBV20-1 and TRBJ1-1; 7 positions match TRBD1. V was pared by 3 bases and J by 3 bases, with 7 bases of the junction left unmatched. The V gene's germline CDR1 is DFQATT and CDR2 SNEGSKA (reference sequence). This CDR3 spans 14 amino acids. Written as DNA, the CDR3 is TGCAGTGCTAGTGATCCGCAGGGGGACACTGAAGCTTTCTTT. Translation gives CSASDPQGDTEAFF.